This entry describes one T cell receptor (beta chain). Its matching antigen is unknown. These data originate in a study of cytomegalovirus exposure and HLA in healthy donors. About the study: Approximately 170 million T cells yielded fewer than 120 million unique TCR beta sequences in earlier analysis. Study conclusions and caveats: According to a later analysis, donors in an Asian-associated ancestry cluster reportedly had fewer N-insertions than the approximately 620-donor mean. Presence/absence analyses rested on an assumption that sequencing depth was roughly uniform across donors.

Primers: 60 Vbeta forward and 13 Jbeta reverse. Sequencing used immunoSEQ multiplex PCR; TCRdb keeps in-frame clones, though not all of them. The sample carries 110,000 or so clones, 81% recorded once. V dropped 1 base and J dropped 0 bases, with 13 bases sitting between them. The length of the CDR3 is 17 residues. CDR1 SGHAT and CDR2 FQDESV come from the germline V gene (reference sequence). This TCR was recovered from a woman aged 25 to 39 in good health and CMV-seronegative. Sequenced material: PBMCs. The rearrangement uses TRBV11-1 and TRBJ2-4; no clear D. CDR3 sequence: CASSLERSMLAKNIQYF. DNA of the CDR3: TGTGCCAGCAGCTTAGAGAGGTCGATGCTAGCCAAAAACATTCAGTACTTC.